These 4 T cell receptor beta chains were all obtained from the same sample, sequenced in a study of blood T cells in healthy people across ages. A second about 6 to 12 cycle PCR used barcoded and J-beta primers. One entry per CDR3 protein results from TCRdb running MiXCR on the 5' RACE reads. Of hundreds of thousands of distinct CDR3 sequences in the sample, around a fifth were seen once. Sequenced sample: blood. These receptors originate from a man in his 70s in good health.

The CDR3 sequence is CASSVYRGLLNQPQHF. CDR3 DNA sequence: TGTGCCAGCAGTGTTTACAGGGGCTTGCTTAATCAGCCCCAGCATTTT. The chain joins TRBV12-3 or TRBV12-4 to TRBJ1-5; 7 nucleotides align to TRBD1. The CDR3 is 16 amino acids. V shed 5 bases and J 4 bases; nucleotides not matched to a gene: 11.

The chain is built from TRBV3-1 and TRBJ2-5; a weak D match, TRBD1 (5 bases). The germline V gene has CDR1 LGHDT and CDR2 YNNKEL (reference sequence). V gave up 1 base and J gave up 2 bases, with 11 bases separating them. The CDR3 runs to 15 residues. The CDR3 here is CASSQVAGRQETQYF. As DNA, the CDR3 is TGTGCCAGCAGCCAAGTTGCAGGGCGGCAAGAGACCCAGTACTTC.

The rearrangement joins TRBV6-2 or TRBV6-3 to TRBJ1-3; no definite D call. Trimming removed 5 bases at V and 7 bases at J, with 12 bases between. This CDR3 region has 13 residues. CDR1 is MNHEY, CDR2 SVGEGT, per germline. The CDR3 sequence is CASSEYTGNTIYF. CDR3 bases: TGTGCCAGCAGTGAATATACCGGCAACACCATATATTTT.

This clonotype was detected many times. This chain's CDR3 is CASSSILEIEQYF. The CDR3 nucleotides are TGTGCCAGCTCATCAATACTCGAGATCGAGCAGTACTTC. The chain joins TRBV18 to TRBJ2-7; D gene uncertain. CDR1 is KGHSH and CDR2 is LQKENI in the germline V gene. The CDR3 loop spans 13 amino acids. V lost 5 bases and J 6 bases, leaving 14 bases between the germline ends.